This T cell receptor (beta chain) is drawn from a study of blood T cell repertoires in COVID-19. As processed by the authors: Amplification from reference gene primers served as the basis for estimated nucleated cell counts. Only in-frame clones appear in the TCRdb table, and some are missing; sequencing was by immunoSEQ multiplex PCR. Clonal size and the V and J genes are those of that table, whereas D and trimming came from the DNA. The sample carries about 300,000 clones, nearly 90% recorded once. Participants in the exposed group had met a COVID-19 case in the 2 weeks before joining the study. The clonotype was recovered from a woman aged 45-65 years who had been exposed to COVID-19. The sequencing sample was made of PBMCs or T cells enriched from blood (not recorded which).

DNA of the CDR3: TGTGCCAGTAGTATAAGTAGCTCCTACGAGCAGTACTTC. Encoded protein: CASSISSSYEQYF. V gene TRBV19 combines with J gene TRBJ2-7, with D unresolved. The V end lost 2 bases, the J end lost 0 bases, and 5 bases lay between the germline ends. CDR3 size: 13 residues. Germline V CDR1 and CDR2: LNHDA, SQIVND (reference sequence).